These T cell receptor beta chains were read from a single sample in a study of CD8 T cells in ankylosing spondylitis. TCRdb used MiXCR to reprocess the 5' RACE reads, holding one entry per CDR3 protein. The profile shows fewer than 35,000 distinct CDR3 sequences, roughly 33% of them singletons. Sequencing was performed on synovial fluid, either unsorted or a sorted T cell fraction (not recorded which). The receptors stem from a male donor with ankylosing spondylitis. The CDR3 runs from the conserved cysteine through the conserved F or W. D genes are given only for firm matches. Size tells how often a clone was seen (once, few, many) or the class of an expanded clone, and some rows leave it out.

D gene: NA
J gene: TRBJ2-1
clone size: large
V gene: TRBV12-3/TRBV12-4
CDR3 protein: CASSFGHEQFF
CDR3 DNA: TGTGCCAGCAGTTTTGGGCATGAGCAGTTCTTC

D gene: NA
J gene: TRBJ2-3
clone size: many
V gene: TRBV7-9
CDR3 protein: CASSFGTSTDTQYF
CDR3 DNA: TGTGCCAGCAGCTTCGGTACTAGCACAGATACGCAGTATTTT

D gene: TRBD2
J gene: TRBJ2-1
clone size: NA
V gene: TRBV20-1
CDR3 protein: CSARPSGGRTGNEQFF
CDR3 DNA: TGCAGTGCTAGACCCTCGGGCGGGAGGACTGGGAATGAGCAGTTCTTC

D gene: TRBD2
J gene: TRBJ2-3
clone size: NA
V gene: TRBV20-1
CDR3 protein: CSAPDWTSTQVDTQYF
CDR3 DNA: TGCAGTGCCCCCGACTGGACTAGCACCCAGGTGGATACGCAGTATTTT

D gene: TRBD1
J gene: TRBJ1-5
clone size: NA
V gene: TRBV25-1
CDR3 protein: CASSGTGSNQPQHF
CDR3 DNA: TGTGCCAGCAGTGGGACAGGAAGCAATCAGCCCCAGCATTTT

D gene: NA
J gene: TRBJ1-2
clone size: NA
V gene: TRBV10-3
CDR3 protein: CATPHDFLRTQNYGYTF
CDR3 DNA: TGTGCCACCCCTCACGATTTTTTAAGGACACAGAACTATGGCTACACCTTC

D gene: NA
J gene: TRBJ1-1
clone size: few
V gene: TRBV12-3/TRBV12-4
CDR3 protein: CVDTTEAFF
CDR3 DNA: TGTGTTGATACCACTGAAGCTTTCTTT

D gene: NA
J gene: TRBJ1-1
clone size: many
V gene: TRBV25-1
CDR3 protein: CASSDLMNTEAFF
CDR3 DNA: TGTGCCAGCAGTGATTTAATGAACACTGAAGCTTTCTTT

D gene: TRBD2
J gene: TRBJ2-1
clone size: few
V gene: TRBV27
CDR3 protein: CASSFPSPGLAGDGSYNEQFF
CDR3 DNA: TGTGCCAGCAGTTTTCCCTCACCGGGACTAGCGGGAGATGGCTCCTACAATGAGCAGTTCTTC

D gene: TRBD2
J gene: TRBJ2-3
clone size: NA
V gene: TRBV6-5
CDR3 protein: CASSPSGRAPDTQYF
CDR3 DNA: TGTGCCAGCAGCCCGAGCGGGAGGGCCCCAGATACGCAGTATTTT